This T cell receptor beta chain is from a study of shared clonotypes between healthy human individuals. It was tens of millions of PBMCs that unsorted samples used for genomic DNA. CDR3 length equals 15 residues. The V gene's germline CDR1 is SGHKS and CDR2 YYEKEE (reference sequence). With 4 bases clipped from V and 3 bases from J, the junction kept 4 bases outside the gene matches. The authors ran the assay at deep level. The protocol was immunoSEQ multiplex PCR, while the TCRdb copy is restricted to in-frame clones and leaves out a portion. Of about 460,000 clones in the sample, approximately 71% were seen once.

The TCR originated in a woman in her thirties or forties in good health. Some clones in this sample may be carry-over from other donors' samples. The sequenced material came from PBMCs. The chain couples TRBV5-5 to TRBJ2-6, with 7 bases matching TRBD1. CDR3 sequence (DNA): TGTGCCAGCAGCACTACAGGGGTTGGGGCCAACGTCCTGACTTTC. It codes for CASSTTGVGANVLTF.